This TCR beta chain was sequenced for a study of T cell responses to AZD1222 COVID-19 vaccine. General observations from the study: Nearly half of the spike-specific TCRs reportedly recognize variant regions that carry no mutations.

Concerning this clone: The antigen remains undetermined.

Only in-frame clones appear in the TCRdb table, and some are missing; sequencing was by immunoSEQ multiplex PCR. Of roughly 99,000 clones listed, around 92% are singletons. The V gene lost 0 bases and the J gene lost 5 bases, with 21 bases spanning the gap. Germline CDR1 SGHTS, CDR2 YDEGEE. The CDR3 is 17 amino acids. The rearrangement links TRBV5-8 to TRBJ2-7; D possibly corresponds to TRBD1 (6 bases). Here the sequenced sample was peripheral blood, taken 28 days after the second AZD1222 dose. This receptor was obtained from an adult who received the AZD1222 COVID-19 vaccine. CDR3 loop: CASSLGVAQGAVDEQYF. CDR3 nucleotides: TGTGCCAGCAGCTTGGGGGTTGCACAGGGCGCCGTAGACGAGCAGTACTTC.